This TCR beta chain is drawn from a study of blood T cells in healthy people across ages. Whole-study context: Capturing about one barcoded beta molecule per two T cells was achieved by template switching. Study-wide points: Strong correlation existed between TCR beta diversity and naive T cell percentage.

Looked up from germline, CDR1 is SGHAT and CDR2 is FQNNGV. This CDR3 has 15 residues. Whenever a sample was processed, at least 6 million PBMCs were isolated. Of note for this clonotype: Its cognate antigen is unknown. An end of the junction does not agree with germline; a read error may underlie this.

A second PCR of about 7 to 11 cycles used a sample-barcoded 5' primer and a J-beta primer mix. A single record per CDR3 protein comes from TCRdb applying MiXCR to the 5' RACE reads. The data contain 700,000 to 850,000 distinct CDR3 sequences, roughly 50% of them singletons. Source material: blood. The chain is built from TRBV11-2 and TRBJ2-7; 7 nucleotides align to TRBD1. The receptor comes from a man of 80 years or more in good health. The CDR3 bases are TGTGCCAACAGCTCGTACTCGACAGGGACCTACGAGCAGTACTTC. It codes for CANSSYSTGTYEQYF. The whole variable domain, remainder taken from reference TRBV11-2 and TRBJ2-7, is EAGVAQSPRYKIIEKRQSVAFWCNPISGHATLYWYQQILGQGPKLLIQFQNNGVVDDSQLPKDRFSAERLKGVDSTLKIQPAKLEDSAVYLCANSSYSTGTYEQYFGPGTRLTVT.